This record looks at one T cell receptor (beta chain) sequence and its context. The junction shows a germline mismatch at one end, possibly a read error. Those patients picked for sequencing had displayed CD8+CD57+ cell expansion on flow cytometry. Severe acquired aplastic anemia was the diagnosis recorded for all patients. By the time of blood sampling, patients had still received no therapy. Germline V gives CDR1 SGHVS, CDR2 FNYEAQ. The CDR3 contains 13 residues. According to the study, genomic DNA was the template for TCR beta VDJ and CDR3 profiling. One entry per CDR3 protein, called by TCRdb with MiXCR from the reads. The data show approximately 250,000 distinct CDR3 sequences, about 80% seen once. This sample is drawn from a study of CD8+CD57+ T cells in acquired aplastic anemia.

The rearrangement links TRBV7-6 to TRBJ2-3; D is tentatively TRBD1 or TRBD2 (7 bases each). The sequenced sample consisted of sorted CD4+, CD8+, or CD8+CD57+ T cells (not recorded which) from PBMCs. This TCR derives from a human donor with aplastic anemia. The CDR3 DNA is TGTGCCAGCGGGGCAGGGGGGGGACAAAAGAGGTCTTTT. This translates into CASGAGGGQKRSF.